This T cell receptor (beta chain) was identified during a study of blood T cell repertoires in COVID-19. Study-wide context: From the United States, Italy and Spain came samples of acute and convalescent COVID-19.

This CDR3 has 17 amino acids. V lost 5 bases to trimming and J lost 3 bases; unmatched junction nucleotides: 10. Germline CDR1 SGHTA, CDR2 FQGTGA. In the original processing: Amplification of reference gene primers was used by the study to estimate nucleated cell counts. The data were produced by immunoSEQ multiplex PCR, yet TCRdb's version contains in-frame clones alone and is incomplete. The V and J calls and clone size are taken from that table; D and trimming were inferred from the DNA. The sample has 340,000 or so clones; more than 75% are singletons. Sequencing was done on a sample of peripheral blood. This clonotype originated in a man aged 50-59 years with active or convalescent COVID-19. The V and J genes are TRBV7-3 and TRBJ2-2; the match to TRBD1 covers 9 bases. The CDR3 DNA is TGTGCCAGCAGCCCGACGGGACAGGGCCTCGACACCGGGGAGCTGTTTTTT. This sequence encodes CASSPTGQGLDTGELFF.